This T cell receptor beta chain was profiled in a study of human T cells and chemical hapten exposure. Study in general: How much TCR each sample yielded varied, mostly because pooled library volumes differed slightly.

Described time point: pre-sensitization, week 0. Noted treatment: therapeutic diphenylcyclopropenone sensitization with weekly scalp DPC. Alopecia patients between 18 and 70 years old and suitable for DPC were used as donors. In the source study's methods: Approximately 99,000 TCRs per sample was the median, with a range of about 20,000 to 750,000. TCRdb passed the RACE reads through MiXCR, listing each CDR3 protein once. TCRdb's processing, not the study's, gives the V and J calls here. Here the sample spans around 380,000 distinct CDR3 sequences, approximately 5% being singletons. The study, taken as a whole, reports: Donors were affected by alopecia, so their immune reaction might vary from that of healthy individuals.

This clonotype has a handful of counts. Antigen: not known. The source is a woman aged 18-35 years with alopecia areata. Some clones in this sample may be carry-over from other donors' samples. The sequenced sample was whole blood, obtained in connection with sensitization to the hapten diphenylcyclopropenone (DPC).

The CDR3 loop is CASRRGTGTEAFF. The CDR3 DNA is TGTGCCAGCAGGAGGGGGACCGGGACTGAAGCTTTCTTT. The rearrangement links TRBV6-5 to TRBJ1-1; weak D call: TRBD1 (6 bases). V was pared by 6 bases and J by 5 bases, with 13 bases between. The CDR3 spans 13 residues. Germline V lookup: CDR1 MNHEY, CDR2 SVGAGI.